One T cell receptor (beta chain) is described in this entry. This receptor's antigen is unknown. HCMV-specific IgG was detected in serum with a commercial ELISA kit to determine HCMV serostatus. Ficoll density gradient centrifugation was used to isolate peripheral blood mononuclear cells from blood. Sequencing took place on an Illumina HiSeq 2000. The TCR beta cDNA libraries were made using 5'RACE template switching, a step that added both a universal primer site and unique molecular identifiers. Synthesis of cDNA was primed from the TCR beta constant segment and was followed by two consecutive PCR amplification steps. The original pipeline was this. MIGEC was used to demultiplex reads and group reads by UMI, and MiTCR was used to assemble and quantify clonotypes. To exclude erroneous sequences, any TCR cDNA sequence not supported by at least two reads was discarded. The tcR package was used for downstream repertoire analysis, and clonotypes were matched between fractions using CDR3 nucleotide sequence together with V segment. VDJmatch was used to annotate antigen specificity against VDJdb, with one amino acid substitution in CDR3 permitted. Following TCRdb reprocessing, every CDR3 protein sequence forms one entry, and DNA is not provided. The authors' filters were not applied to this entry. The sample table records 150,000 to 180,000 distinct CDR3 sequences. Of the sample, 37% is held by the ten largest clones.

The CDR3, cysteine through phenylalanine, is 13 amino acids long. The DNA is not on file. Based on the germline V gene, the CDR1 and CDR2 sequences are SGHVS and FQNEAQ. The sample is drawn from a study of T cells expressing NK-cell markers (TCRdb year 2020). Turning to the overall study: About eight donors provided sorted CD3+CD56+NKG2C+, CD3+CD56+NKG2C- and CD3+CD56-NKG2C+ T-cell subsets, whose TCR beta-chain repertoires were profiled. Among the eight sequenced donors, only one was HCMV-seronegative, while the other seven were HCMV-seropositive. The eight sequenced donors were randomly selected healthy volunteers, three men and five women. Libraries were sequenced as 2 x 150 bp reads on Illumina HiSeq 2000/2500, MiSeq or NextSeq. General study outcomes and caveats: For six donors, the dominant CD3+CD56+NKG2C+ clonotypes were among the top 10 CD8+ clonotypes and accounted for 1.0-7.0% of CD8+ T cells. Whether the expanded NKG2C-expressing T cell clones were specific for HCMV antigens remained unclear. Those dominant clonotypes were again the most abundant among CD3+CD56-NKG2C+ cells in a handful of donors, at roughly 28.3-65%.

The sequence is built from TRBV7-8 and TRBJ2-5. The sequenced sample consisted of blood T cells: a sorted CD56 or NKG2C T cell subset, CD4+ or CD8+ T cells, or bulk PBMC T cells (not recorded which). The receptor's source is a woman between 45 and 60 years old in good health. Donor details come from another sample of the same person, matched by shared clones. CDR3 sequence: CASSYRPEETQYF.